Sequencing of this T cell receptor (beta chain) was carried out in a study of monozygotic twins with inflammatory bowel disease. TCRdb reprocessed the 5' RACE reads; each CDR3 protein has one entry and no DNA is given. This sample's table has around 410,000 distinct CDR3 sequences. This CDR3 spans 14 amino acids. Germline values: CDR1 SGHTA, CDR2 FQGNSA. The chain carries TRBV7-2 and TRBJ2-5; TCRdb picks TRBD2, but there is no DNA to check that call. Specimen: blood. This TCR was sampled from a human donor with ulcerative colitis or Crohn's disease, or a healthy co-twin of an affected twin (not recorded which). The CDR3 protein is CASTESSGRETQYF.